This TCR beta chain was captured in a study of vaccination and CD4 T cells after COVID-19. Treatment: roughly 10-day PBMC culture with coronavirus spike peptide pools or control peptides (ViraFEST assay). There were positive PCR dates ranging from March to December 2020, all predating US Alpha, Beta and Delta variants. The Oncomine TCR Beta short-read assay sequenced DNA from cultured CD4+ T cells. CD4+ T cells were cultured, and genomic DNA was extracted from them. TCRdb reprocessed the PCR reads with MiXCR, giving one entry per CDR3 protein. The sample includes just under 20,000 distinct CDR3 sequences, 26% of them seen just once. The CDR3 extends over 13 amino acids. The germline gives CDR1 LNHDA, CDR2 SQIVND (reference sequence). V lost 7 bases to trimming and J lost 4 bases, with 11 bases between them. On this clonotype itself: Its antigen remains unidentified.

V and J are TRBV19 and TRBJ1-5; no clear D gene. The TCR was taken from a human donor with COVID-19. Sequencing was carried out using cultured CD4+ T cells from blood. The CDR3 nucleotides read TGTGCCAGTAAGGTAGCAGAAAATCAGCCCCAGCATTTT. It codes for CASKVAENQPQHF.